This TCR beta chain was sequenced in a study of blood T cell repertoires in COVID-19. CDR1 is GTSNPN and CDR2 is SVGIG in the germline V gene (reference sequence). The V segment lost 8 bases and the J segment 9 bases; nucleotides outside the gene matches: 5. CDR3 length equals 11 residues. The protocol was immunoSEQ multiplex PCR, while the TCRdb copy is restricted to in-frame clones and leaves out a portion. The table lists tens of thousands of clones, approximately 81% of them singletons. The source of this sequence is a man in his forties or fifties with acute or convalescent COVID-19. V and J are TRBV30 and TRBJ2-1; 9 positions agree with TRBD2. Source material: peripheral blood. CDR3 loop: CAHGTSREQFF. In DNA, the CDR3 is TGTGCCCACGGGACTAGCCGTGAGCAGTTCTTC.